This passage covers 5 T cell receptor beta chains from one sample sequenced in a study of metastatic and nonmetastatic thyroid tumors. Among the patients, none had received any treatment before thyroid surgery. With MiXCR, TCRdb called clones anew from the PCR reads. The sample lists tens of thousands of clones; over 9.5% were seen once. The sequenced sample consisted of blood. All receptors come from a female donor with papillary thyroid cancer or a benign thyroid nodule (not recorded which). Some clones in this sample may be carry-over from other donors' samples.

The chain combines TRBV6-2 or TRBV6-3 with TRBJ1-2, with 9 bases that match TRBD1. This CDR3 spans 17 amino acids. The V gene's germline CDR1 is MNHEY and CDR2 SVGEGT. The J segment lost 7 bases and the V segment lost 4 bases, leaving 16 bases of the junction unmatched. CDR3 coding DNA: TGTGCCAGCAGTTCTCTTTTGACAGGGGGACATCTAAGTGGCTACACCTTC. Its translation: CASSSLLTGGHLSGYTF.

At least ten counts were recorded for this clone. This rearrangement joins TRBV11-2 to TRBJ1-2; the D gene is possibly TRBD1 (5 bases). V shed 1 base and J shed 2 bases, with 14 bases lying between them. CDR1 is SGHAT, CDR2 FQNNGV, per germline. The CDR3 sequence is 16 residues long. The CDR3 here is CASSLGGSAGNYGYTF. CDR3 bases: TGTGCCAGCAGCTTAGGGGGTAGTGCAGGGAACTATGGCTACACCTTC.

At least ten counts were recorded for this clone. V and J are TRBV5-1 and TRBJ2-1; either TRBD1 or TRBD2 may fit D (5 bases each). V lost 5 bases and J lost 9, with 27 bases in between. This CDR3 region has 17 residues. The germline V gene encodes CDR1 SGHRS and CDR2 YFSETQ. The CDR3 here is CASSFGRRGRIGGEQFF. CDR3 DNA sequence: TGCGCCAGCAGTTTTGGCCGTAGGGGACGGATAGGTGGTGAGCAGTTCTTC.

The sample holds many counts of this clone. The rearrangement uses TRBV11-2 and TRBJ2-7; 7 positions agree with TRBD2. V was pared by 4 bases and J by 6 bases, with 9 bases of the junction left unmatched. This CDR3 spans 14 amino acids. Germline V gives CDR1 SGHAT, CDR2 FQNNGV. Here the CDR3 reads CASSSDSGALEQYF. The CDR3 DNA reads as TGTGCCAGCAGCTCAGACAGCGGGGCACTCGAGCAGTACTTC.

This clone occurred many times. The chain recombines TRBV4-2 with TRBJ2-1; D is possibly TRBD2 (6 bases). Germline assignment: CDR1 LGHNA and CDR2 YNFKEQ. V was pared by 4 bases and J by 5 bases, with 15 bases between. The CDR3 totals 15 residues. DNA of the CDR3: TGTGCCAGCAGCCTTCTCGACGGGGGTAACAATGAGCAGTTCTTC. Translated: CASSLLDGGNNEQFF.